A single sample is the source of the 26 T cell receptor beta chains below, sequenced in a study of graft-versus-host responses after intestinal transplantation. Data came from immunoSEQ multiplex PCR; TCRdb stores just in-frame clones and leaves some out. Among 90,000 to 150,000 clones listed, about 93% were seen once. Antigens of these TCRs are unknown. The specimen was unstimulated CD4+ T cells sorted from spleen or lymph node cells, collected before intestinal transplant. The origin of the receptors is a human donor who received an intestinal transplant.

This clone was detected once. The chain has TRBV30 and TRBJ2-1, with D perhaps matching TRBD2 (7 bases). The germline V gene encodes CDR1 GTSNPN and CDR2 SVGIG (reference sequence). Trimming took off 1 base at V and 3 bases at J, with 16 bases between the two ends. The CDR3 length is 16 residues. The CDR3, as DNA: TGTGCCTGGAGTGGACCGGGGGGACACGTCTACAATGAGCAGTTCTTC. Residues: CAWSGPGGHVYNEQFF.

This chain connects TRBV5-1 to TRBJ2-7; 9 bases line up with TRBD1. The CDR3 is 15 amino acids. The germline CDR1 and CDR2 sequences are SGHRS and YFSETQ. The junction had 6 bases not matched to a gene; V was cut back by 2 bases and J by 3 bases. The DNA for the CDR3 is TGCGCCAGCAGCTTTCCCGGGACAGGGTTCTACGAGCAGTACTTC. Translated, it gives CASSFPGTGFYEQYF.

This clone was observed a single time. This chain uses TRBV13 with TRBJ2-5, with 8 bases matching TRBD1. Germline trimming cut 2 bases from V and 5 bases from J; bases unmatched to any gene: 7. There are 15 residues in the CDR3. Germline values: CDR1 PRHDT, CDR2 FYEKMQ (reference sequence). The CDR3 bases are TGTGCCAGCAGCTTACTCCAGGGGGCCCGGGAGACCCAGTACTTC. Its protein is CASSLLQGARETQYF. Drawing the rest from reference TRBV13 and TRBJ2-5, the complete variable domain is AAGVIQSPRHLIKEKRETATLKCYPIPRHDTVYWYQQGPGQDPQFLISFYEKMQSDKGSIPDRFSAQQFSDYHSELNMSSLELGDSALYFCASSLLQGARETQYFGPGTRLLVL.

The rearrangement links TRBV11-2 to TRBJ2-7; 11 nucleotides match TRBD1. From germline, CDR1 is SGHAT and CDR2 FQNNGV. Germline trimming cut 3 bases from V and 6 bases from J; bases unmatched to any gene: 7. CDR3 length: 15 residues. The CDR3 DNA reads TGTGCCAGCAGCTTGACCGGGACAGGGGGACTCGAGCAGTACTTC. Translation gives CASSLTGTGGLEQYF.

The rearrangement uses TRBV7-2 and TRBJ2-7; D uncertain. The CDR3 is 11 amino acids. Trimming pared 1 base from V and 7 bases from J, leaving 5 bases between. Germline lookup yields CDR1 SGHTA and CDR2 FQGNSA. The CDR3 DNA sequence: TGTGCCAGCAGCTTAGTCTTGGAGCAGTACTTC. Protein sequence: CASSLVLEQYF.

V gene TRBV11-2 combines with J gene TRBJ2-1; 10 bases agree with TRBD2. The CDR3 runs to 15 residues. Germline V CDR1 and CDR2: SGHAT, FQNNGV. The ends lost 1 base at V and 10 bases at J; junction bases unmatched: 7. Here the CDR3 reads CASSLVYASGSEQFF. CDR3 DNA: TGTGCCAGCAGCTTAGTGTATGCTAGCGGGAGCGAGCAGTTCTTC.

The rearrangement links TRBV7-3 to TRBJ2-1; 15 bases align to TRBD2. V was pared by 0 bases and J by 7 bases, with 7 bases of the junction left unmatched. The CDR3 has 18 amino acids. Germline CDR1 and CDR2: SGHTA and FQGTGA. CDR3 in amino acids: CASSLTNGGTSGRNEQFF. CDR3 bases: TGTGCCAGCAGCTTAACTAATGGCGGGACTAGCGGGAGGAATGAGCAGTTCTTC.

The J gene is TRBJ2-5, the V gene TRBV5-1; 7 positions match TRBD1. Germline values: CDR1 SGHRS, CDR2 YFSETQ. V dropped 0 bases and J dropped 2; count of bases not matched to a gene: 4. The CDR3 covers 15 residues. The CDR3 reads CASSLAGQTQETQYF. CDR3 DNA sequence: TGCGCCAGCAGCTTGGCGGGACAGACACAAGAGACCCAGTACTTC.

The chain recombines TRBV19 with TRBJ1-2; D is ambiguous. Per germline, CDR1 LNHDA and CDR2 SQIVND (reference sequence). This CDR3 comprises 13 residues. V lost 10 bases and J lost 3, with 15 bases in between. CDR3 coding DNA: TGTGCCACTAAGAGAGGTTACTACTATGGCTACACCTTC. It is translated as CATKRGYYYGYTF.

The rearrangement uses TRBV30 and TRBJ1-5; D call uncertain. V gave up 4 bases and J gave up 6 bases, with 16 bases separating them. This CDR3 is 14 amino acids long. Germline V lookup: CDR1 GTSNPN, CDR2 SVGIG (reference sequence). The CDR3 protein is CAWTQWGFGQPQHF. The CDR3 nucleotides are TGTGCCTGGACCCAGTGGGGTTTCGGTCAGCCCCAGCATTTT.

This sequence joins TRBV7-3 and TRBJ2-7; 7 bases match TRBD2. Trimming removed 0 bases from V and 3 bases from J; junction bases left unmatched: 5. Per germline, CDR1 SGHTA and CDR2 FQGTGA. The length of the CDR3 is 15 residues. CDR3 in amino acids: CASSLTGGGGYEQYF. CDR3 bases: TGTGCCAGCAGCTTAACTGGGGGGGGTGGCTACGAGCAGTACTTC. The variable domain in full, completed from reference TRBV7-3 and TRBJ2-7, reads GAGVSQTPSNKVTEKGKYVELRCDPISGHTALYWYRQSLGQGPEFLIYFQGTGAADDSGLPNDRFFAVRPEGSVSTLKIQRTERGDSAVYLCASSLTGGGGYEQYFGPGTRLTVT.

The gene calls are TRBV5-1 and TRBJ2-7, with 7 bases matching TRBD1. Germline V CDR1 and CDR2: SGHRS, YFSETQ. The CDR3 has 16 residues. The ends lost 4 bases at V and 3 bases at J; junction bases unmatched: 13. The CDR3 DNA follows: TGCGCCAGCAGCACAGCTCGACAGGGAAAACTCTACGAGCAGTACTTC. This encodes CASSTARQGKLYEQYF. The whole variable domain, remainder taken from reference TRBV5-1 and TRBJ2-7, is KAGVTQTPRYLIKTRGQQVTLSCSPISGHRSVSWYQQTPGQGLQFLFEYFSETQRNKGNFPGRFSGRQFSNSRSEMNVSTLELGDSALYLCASSTARQGKLYEQYFGPGTRLTVT.

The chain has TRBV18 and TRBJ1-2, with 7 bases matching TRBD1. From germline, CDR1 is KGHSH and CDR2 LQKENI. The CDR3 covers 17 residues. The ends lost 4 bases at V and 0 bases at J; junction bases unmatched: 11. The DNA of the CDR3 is TGTGCCAGCTCACTACGGGGACAGCTCGAAGCTAACTATGGCTACACCTTC. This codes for CASSLRGQLEANYGYTF.

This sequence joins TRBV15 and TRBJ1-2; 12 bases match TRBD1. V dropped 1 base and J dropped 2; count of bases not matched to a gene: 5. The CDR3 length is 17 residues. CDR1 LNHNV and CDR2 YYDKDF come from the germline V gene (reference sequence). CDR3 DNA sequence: TGTGCCACCAGCAGAGGAGGGGACAGGGGGCGAAACTATGGCTACACCTTC. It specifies CATSRGGDRGRNYGYTF.

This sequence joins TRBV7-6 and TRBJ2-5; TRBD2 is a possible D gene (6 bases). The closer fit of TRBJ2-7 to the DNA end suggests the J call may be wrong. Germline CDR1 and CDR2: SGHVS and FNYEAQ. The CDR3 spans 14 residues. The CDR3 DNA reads TGTGCCAGCAGCCCGGGGACTCTCGCCTACGAGCAGTACTTC. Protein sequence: CASSPGTLAYEQYF.

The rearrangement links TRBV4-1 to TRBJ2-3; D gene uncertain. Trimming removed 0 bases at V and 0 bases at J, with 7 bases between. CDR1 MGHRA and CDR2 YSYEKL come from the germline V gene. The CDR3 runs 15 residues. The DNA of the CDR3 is TGCGCCAGCAGCCAAGAGCACTTTAGCACAGATACGCAGTATTTT. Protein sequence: CASSQEHFSTDTQYF.

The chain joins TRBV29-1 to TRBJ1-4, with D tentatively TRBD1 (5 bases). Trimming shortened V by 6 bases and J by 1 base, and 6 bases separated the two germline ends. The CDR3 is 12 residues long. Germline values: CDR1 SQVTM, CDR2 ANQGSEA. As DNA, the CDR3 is TGCAGCGTGAGGGGAACTAATGAAAAACTGTTTTTT. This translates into CSVRGTNEKLFF. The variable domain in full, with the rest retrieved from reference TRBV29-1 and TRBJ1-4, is SAVISQKPSRDICQRGTSLTIQCQVDSQVTMMFWYRQQPGQSLTLIATANQGSEATYESGFVIDKFPISRPNLTFSTLTVSNMSPEDSSIYLCSVRGTNEKLFFGSGTQLSVL.

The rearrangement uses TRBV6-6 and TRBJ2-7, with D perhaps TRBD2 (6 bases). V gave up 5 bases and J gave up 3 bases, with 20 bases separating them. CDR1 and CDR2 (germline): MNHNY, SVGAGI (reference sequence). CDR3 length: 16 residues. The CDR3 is CASSRHRDFGGYEQYF. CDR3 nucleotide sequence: TGTGCCAGCAGTAGACACCGGGACTTCGGGGGCTACGAGCAGTACTTC.

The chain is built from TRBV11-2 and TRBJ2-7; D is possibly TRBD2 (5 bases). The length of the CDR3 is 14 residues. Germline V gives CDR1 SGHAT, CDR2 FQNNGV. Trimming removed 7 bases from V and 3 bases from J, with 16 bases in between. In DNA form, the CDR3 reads TGTGCCAGCAACGGGGTAAATGTGATCTACGAGCAGTACTTC. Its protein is CASNGVNVIYEQYF.

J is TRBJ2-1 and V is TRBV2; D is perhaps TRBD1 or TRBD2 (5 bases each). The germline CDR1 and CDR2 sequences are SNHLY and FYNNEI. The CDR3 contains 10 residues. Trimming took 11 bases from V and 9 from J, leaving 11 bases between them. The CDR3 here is CAGGAVEQFF. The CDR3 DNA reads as TGTGCCGGGGGAGCGGTTGAGCAGTTCTTC.

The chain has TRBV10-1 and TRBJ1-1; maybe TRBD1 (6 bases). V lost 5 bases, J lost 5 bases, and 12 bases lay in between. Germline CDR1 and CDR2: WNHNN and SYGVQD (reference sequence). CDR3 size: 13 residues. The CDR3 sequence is CASSQGLETEAFF. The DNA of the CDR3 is TGCGCCAGCAGTCAGGGGCTTGAGACTGAAGCTTTCTTT.

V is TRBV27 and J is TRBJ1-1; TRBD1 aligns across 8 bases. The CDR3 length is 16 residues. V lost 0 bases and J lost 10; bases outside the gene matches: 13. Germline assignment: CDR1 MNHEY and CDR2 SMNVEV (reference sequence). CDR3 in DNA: TGTGCCAGCAGTTTATCGGGGACAGGCCTGGCAGGGGTAGCTTTCTTT. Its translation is CASSLSGTGLAGVAFF.

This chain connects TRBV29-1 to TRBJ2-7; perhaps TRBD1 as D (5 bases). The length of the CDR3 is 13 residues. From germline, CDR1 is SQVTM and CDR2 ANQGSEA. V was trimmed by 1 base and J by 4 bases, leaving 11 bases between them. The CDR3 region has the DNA TGCAGCGTTGAAGGAGCAGGGCGTTACGAGCAGTACTTC. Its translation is CSVEGAGRYEQYF.

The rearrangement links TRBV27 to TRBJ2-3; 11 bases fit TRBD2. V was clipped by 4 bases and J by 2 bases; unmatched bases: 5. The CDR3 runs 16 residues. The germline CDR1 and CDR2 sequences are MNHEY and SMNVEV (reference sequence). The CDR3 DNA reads TGTGCCAGCAGTTCCCTACTAGCGGGAGCCACAGATACGCAGTATTTT. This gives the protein CASSSLLAGATDTQYF.

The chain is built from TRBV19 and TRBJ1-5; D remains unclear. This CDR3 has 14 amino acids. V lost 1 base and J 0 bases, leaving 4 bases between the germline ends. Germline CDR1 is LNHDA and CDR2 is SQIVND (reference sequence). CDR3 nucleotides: TGTGCCAGTAGTATAGGGTATAGCAATCAGCCCCAGCATTTT. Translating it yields CASSIGYSNQPQHF.

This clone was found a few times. The CDR3 is CASSTPGGRSGNTIYF. The CDR3 DNA sequence: TGTGCCAGTAGTACCCCAGGGGGGCGATCCGGAAACACCATATATTTT. The V call is TRBV19, the J call TRBJ1-3; TRBD1 matches at 7 bases. Germline trimming cut 4 bases from V and 4 bases from J; bases unmatched to any gene: 10. The CDR3 totals 16 residues. In germline, CDR1 is LNHDA, CDR2 SQIVND (reference sequence).